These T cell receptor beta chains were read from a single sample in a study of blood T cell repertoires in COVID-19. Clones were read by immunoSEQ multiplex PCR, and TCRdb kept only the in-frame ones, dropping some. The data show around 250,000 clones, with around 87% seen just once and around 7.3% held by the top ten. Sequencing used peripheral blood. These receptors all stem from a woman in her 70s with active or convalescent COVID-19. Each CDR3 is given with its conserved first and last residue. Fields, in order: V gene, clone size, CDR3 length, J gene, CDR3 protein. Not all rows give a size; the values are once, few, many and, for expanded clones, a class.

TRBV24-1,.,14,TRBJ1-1,CATRGQGVSAEAFF
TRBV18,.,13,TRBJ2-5,CASSRGSSETQYF
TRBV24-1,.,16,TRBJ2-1,CATSDRTDWPYNEQFF
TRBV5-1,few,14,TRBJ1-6,CASSLRDRDSPLHF
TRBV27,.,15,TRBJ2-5,CASSSVGGGGETQYF
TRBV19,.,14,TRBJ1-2,CASSITRGAWGYTF
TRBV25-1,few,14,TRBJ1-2,CASSGTGRTYGYTF
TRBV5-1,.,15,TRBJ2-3,CASSLGGQGTDTQYF
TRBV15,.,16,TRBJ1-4,CATSRGAGRTNEKLFF
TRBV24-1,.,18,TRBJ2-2,CATSDLLTRDRASGELFF
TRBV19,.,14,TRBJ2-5,CASSTTGGGETQYF
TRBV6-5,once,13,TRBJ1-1,CATFRDTLSEAFF
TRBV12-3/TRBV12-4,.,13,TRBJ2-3,CASSSSGTDTQYF
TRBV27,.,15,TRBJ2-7,CASSMQSGGSYEQYF
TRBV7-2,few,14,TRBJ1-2,CASSPDSYNYGYTF
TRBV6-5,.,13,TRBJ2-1,CATRPAAGTEQFF
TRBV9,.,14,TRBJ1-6,CASSMTGGDSPLHF
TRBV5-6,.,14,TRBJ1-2,CASSRTLFLYGYTF
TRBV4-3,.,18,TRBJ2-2,CASSQGTSGGSNTGELFF
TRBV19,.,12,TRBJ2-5,CASVRTARPWYF
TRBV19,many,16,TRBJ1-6,CASSTGRGEVVSPLHF
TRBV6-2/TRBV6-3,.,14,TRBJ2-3,CASSYGGSVDTQYF
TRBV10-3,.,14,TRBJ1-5,CAIRSDRGNQPQHF
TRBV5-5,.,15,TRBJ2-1,CASSNAGAVDNEQFF
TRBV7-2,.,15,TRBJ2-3,CASRPDRTLRDTQYF